Included here is one T cell receptor beta chain sequence, with context. Germline V gene lookup returns CDR1 SGHRS and CDR2 YFSETQ. Germline trimming cut 0 bases from V and 10 bases from J; bases unmatched to any gene: 7. CDR3 size: 16 residues. This specimen belongs to a study of blood T cell repertoires in COVID-19. The wider study: Two negative PCRs, clearance, or symptom resolution had been documented for recovered Cohort 3 donors. The samples span acute and convalescent COVID-19 from the United States, Italy and Spain.

Grouping used clinical history reported by participants in a survey and questionnaire. Using immunoSEQ multiplex PCR, the repertoire was profiled, and TCRdb retains in-frame clones only, with some absent. Found here are over 250,000 clones, approximately 90% of them singletons; the top ten hold around 2%. The sample comprised PBMCs or T cells enriched from blood (not recorded which). This sequence joins TRBV5-1 and TRBJ1-6; 10 bases fit TRBD1. This TCR was sampled from a woman aged 55-70 years in a cohort exposed to, infected with or recovered from COVID-19 (not recorded which). The CDR3 is CASSLGARQGASPLHF. Here the CDR3 DNA reads TGCGCCAGCAGCTTGGGGGCACGACAGGGGGCATCACCCCTCCACTTT.